This T cell receptor (beta chain) stems from a study of early T cells in non-severe SARS-CoV-2 infection. As part of library construction, unique molecular identifiers were attached to individual cDNA molecules. TCRdb reprocessed the 5' RACE reads via MiXCR and lists one record per CDR3 protein. Among tens of thousands of distinct CDR3 sequences listed, over 9.5% were seen once. This clonotype was counted ten times or more. This receptor was identified in an adult who was a healthcare worker with PCR-confirmed SARS-CoV-2 infection or an uninfected control (not recorded which). The sequencing input was whole blood.

The chain's CDR3 is CASSQDSGPQHF. As DNA, the CDR3 is TGTGCCAGCAGCCAGGACTCAGGTCCCCAGCATTTT. This chain links TRBV5-4 with TRBJ1-5; no clear D gene. Germline CDR1 and CDR2: SGHNT and YYREEE (reference sequence). This CDR3 spans 12 amino acids. V was cut by 4 bases and J by 10 bases, with 12 bases left in between.